These T cell receptor beta chains were read from a single sample in a study of T-cell memory formation after mild COVID-19. TCRdb called the 5' RACE reads again in MiXCR, with one record for every CDR3 protein. The profile shows hundreds of thousands of distinct CDR3 sequences, around a sixth of them singletons. The sample was PBMCs or a T cell subset sorted from them (not recorded which). The receptor set was obtained from an adult woman who had mild COVID-19 (a few samples of this study predate the infection). Cell type and time point are not known. Both conserved end residues are part of each CDR3. Fields, in order: J gene, D gene, clone size, V gene, CDR3 protein, CDR3 DNA. A D gene is named only where the DNA matches it firmly. Size values are once, few and many counts, or a class for expanded clones, and some rows have none.

TRBJ1-3	.	.	TRBV6-5	CASSYSGTSGNTIYF	TGTGCCAGCAGTTACTCGGGGACGTCTGGAAACACCATATATTTT
TRBJ2-5	TRBD2	few	TRBV10-3	CAITGLAEETQYF	TGTGCCATCACGGGACTAGCGGAAGAGACCCAGTACTTC
TRBJ1-2	.	few	TRBV5-1	CASSFRDSYNYGYTF	TGCGCCAGCAGCTTCCGGGACTCCTATAACTATGGCTACACCTTC
TRBJ2-5	TRBD2	.	TRBV20-1	CSWTILPSGSIETQYF	TGCAGTTGGACGATCCTCCCTAGCGGGAGTATAGAGACCCAGTACTTC
TRBJ1-1	.	few	TRBV6-1	CASNHRRDLNTEAFF	TGTGCCAGCAACCATAGACGGGATTTGAACACTGAAGCTTTCTTT
TRBJ2-7	TRBD1	few	TRBV5-5	CASSLAGQVYHEQYF	TGTGCCAGCAGCTTGGCGGGACAGGTCTACCACGAGCAGTACTTC
TRBJ1-1	.	once	TRBV12-3/TRBV12-4	CASSSFPRGSEGTEAFF	TGTGCCAGCAGTTCCTTCCCCAGGGGTTCTGAAGGGACTGAAGCTTTCTTT
TRBJ2-5	TRBD1	few	TRBV6-6	CATLERGQGDQETQYF	TGTGCCACCTTGGAGAGGGGACAGGGAGACCAAGAGACCCAGTACTTC
TRBJ2-5	.	few	TRBV12-3/TRBV12-4	CASRSEGETQYF	TGTGCCAGCAGATCTGAAGGAGAGACCCAGTACTTC
TRBJ1-2	TRBD1	.	TRBV15	CATSRGTGAFGYTF	TGTGCCACCAGCAGGGGGACAGGGGCGTTTGGCTACACCTTC
TRBJ2-3	.	.	TRBV19	CASSIIQSTDTQYF	TGTGCCAGTAGTATCATCCAAAGCACAGATACGCAGTATTTT
TRBJ2-6	.	once	TRBV11-2	CASSPGRGANVLTF	TGTGCCAGCAGCCCTGGTAGGGGGGCCAACGTCCTGACTTTC
TRBJ1-5	.	.	TRBV12-3/TRBV12-4	CASSLKITQPQHF	TGTGCCAGCAGTTTAAAGATTACCCAGCCCCAGCATTTT
TRBJ1-2	TRBD1	few	TRBV7-9	CASSRPGTGGMRYTF	TGTGCCAGCAGCCGACCCGGGACAGGGGGTATGCGCTACACCTTC
TRBJ2-1	TRBD2	.	TRBV5-1	CASRPSGGGSYNEQFF	TGCGCCAGCAGGCCATCCGGGGGGGGCTCCTACAATGAGCAGTTCTTC
TRBJ2-1	TRBD2	few	TRBV30	CAWRGLAGVSYNEQFF	TGTGCCTGGAGAGGACTAGCGGGAGTCTCCTACAATGAGCAGTTCTTC
TRBJ1-2	.	.	TRBV20-1	CSAETRGYGYTF	TGCAGTGCTGAGACTCGTGGCTATGGCTACACCTTC
TRBJ2-1	TRBD2	.	TRBV12-3/TRBV12-4	CASSLGGTSRDNEQFF	TGTGCCAGCAGTTTAGGGGGGACTAGCAGAGACAATGAGCAGTTCTTC
TRBJ2-7	.	few	TRBV5-6	CASSAWTVFLYEQYF	TGTGCCAGCAGCGCCTGGACAGTATTCCTTTACGAGCAGTACTTC